The 19 T cell receptor beta chains in this list originate from one sample, sequenced in a study of shared clonotypes between healthy human individuals. Clones were sequenced by immunoSEQ multiplex PCR, and TCRdb holds only the in-frame ones, with some missing. The repertoire has about 110,000 clones, around 66% of them found once; the top ten carry under 30%. Sequenced sample: memory CD8+ T cells sorted from blood. Subset: CD45RO+ cells pooled with CCR7-negative TemRA cells. The receptors here all came from a young woman in good health.

This clone occurred a few times. The chain employs TRBV15 and TRBJ1-5; D is unclear. Between the trimmed V and J ends, which lost 0 bases and 8 bases, there was a span of 14 bases. Germline assignment: CDR1 LNHNV and CDR2 YYDKDF (reference sequence). The CDR3 covers 15 residues. The chain's CDR3 is CATSRDHGAWEPQHF. Here the CDR3 DNA reads TGTGCCACCAGCAGAGATCATGGCGCGTGGGAGCCCCAGCATTTT.

This clone was found a few times. The chain carries TRBV6-4 and TRBJ1-1, with TRBD1 as a possible D gene (5 bases). This CDR3 comprises 13 residues. Germline loops: CDR1 MRHNA, CDR2 SNTAGT. Trimming removed 0 bases from V and 3 bases from J, with 5 bases in between. CDR3 bases: TGTGCCAGCAGTGACTCGGGGCACACTGAAGCTTTCTTT. Protein sequence: CASSDSGHTEAFF.

The gene calls are TRBV10-3 and TRBJ2-3; no clear D gene. The CDR3 covers 14 residues. V was cut by 2 bases and J by 3 bases, with 9 bases left in between. Germline V gene sequence: CDR1 ENHRY, CDR2 SYGVKD. CDR3 protein: CAISETDETDTQYF. CDR3 nucleotides: TGTGCCATCAGTGAGACGGACGAGACAGATACGCAGTATTTT.

The CDR3 DNA sequence: TGTGCCAGCAGCCCCCGTGGAGAGGAGAGCGCCGGGGAGCTGTTTTTT. Amino acids: CASSPRGEESAGELFF. J is TRBJ2-2 and V is TRBV7-6; D gene ambiguous. The germline gives CDR1 SGHVS, CDR2 FNYEAQ. Trimming removed 5 bases from V and 6 bases from J, with 19 bases in between. The CDR3 runs to 16 residues.

This clone was seen a single time. This chain uses TRBV6-6 with TRBJ2-7; the D gene is possibly TRBD1 (5 bases). This CDR3 comprises 15 residues. Germline CDR1 and CDR2: MNHNY and SVGAGI (reference sequence). Trimming removed 4 bases from V and 6 bases from J, with 19 bases in between. DNA for the CDR3: TGTGCCAGCAGTTCCTCCGACAGACATCCTAGCGAGCAGTACTTC. It encodes CASSSSDRHPSEQYF.

The chain employs TRBV25-1 and TRBJ2-1; maybe TRBD1 (5 bases). Trimming stripped 5 bases from V and 0 bases from J, with 17 bases between. This CDR3 is 17 amino acids long. Per germline, CDR1 MGHDK and CDR2 SYGVNS. The CDR3 DNA reads as TGTGCCAGCAGTTCGAAAAGGGCCGACAGCTCCTACAATGAGCAGTTCTTC. It is translated as CASSSKRADSSYNEQFF. The complete variable domain, with remaining parts taken from reference TRBV25-1 and TRBJ2-1, reads EADIYQTPRYLVIGTGKKITLECSQTMGHDKMYWYQQDPGMELHLIHYSYGVNSTEKGDLSSESTVSRIRTEHFPLTLESARPSHTSQYLCASSSKRADSSYNEQFFGPGTRLTVL.

This chain joins TRBV6-5 and TRBJ2-2, with 7 bases that match TRBD2. This CDR3 is 16 amino acids long. V was clipped by 4 bases and J by 2 bases; unmatched bases: 7. Germline CDR1 MNHEY, CDR2 SVGAGI. The DNA of the CDR3 is TGTGCCAGCAGTTTAGGGCTAGCGGTAAACACCGGGGAGCTGTTTTTT. It specifies CASSLGLAVNTGELFF.

The chain has TRBV5-6 and TRBJ2-7; a possible D gene is TRBD1 (5 bases). The germline V and J ends were trimmed by 0 bases and 4 bases, with 11 bases remaining between them. The germline V gene encodes CDR1 SGHDT and CDR2 YYEEEE. This CDR3 spans 14 amino acids. CDR3 sequence reads: CASSLGRVQYEQYF. The CDR3 nucleotides are TGTGCCAGCAGCTTGGGCAGGGTCCAGTACGAGCAGTACTTC.

The chain combines TRBV19 with TRBJ2-1, with 9 positions matching TRBD2. CDR3 length equals 15 residues. Germline assignment: CDR1 LNHDA and CDR2 SQIVND (reference sequence). After removal of 5 bases from V and 3 bases from J, the junction contained 5 bases not matched to a gene. CDR3 nucleotide sequence: TGTGCCAGTAGTGTGACTAGCGGTCTCTACAATGAGCAGTTCTTC. This sequence encodes CASSVTSGLYNEQFF. The variable domain in full, completed from reference TRBV19 and TRBJ2-1, reads DGGITQSPKYLFRKEGQNVTLSCEQNLNHDAMYWYRQDPGQGLRLIYYSQIVNDFQKGDIAEGYSVSREKKESFPLTVTSAQKNPTAFYLCASSVTSGLYNEQFFGPGTRLTVL.

This clone came up a few times. The chain has TRBV7-2 and TRBJ2-7, with 8 positions matching TRBD2. Germline V gene lookup returns CDR1 SGHTA and CDR2 FQGNSA. CDR3 length: 16 amino acids. V gave up 7 bases and J gave up 2 bases; unmatched junction bases: 13. CDR3 amino acids: CASITQAGEVPYEQYF. The DNA for the CDR3 is TGTGCCAGCATCACTCAAGCGGGAGAAGTCCCCTACGAGCAGTACTTC.

This clone occurred a few times. V gene TRBV18 combines with J gene TRBJ1-2, with 8 bases fitting TRBD1. The germline CDR1 and CDR2 sequences are KGHSH and LQKENI. The CDR3 totals 15 residues. Losses at the gene ends were 1 base for V and 8 bases for J; bases not matched to a gene: 9. The CDR3 reads CASSPRDRPTRGYTF. In DNA, the CDR3 is TGTGCCAGCTCACCACGGGACAGGCCCACCAGGGGCTACACCTTC.

Many counts were recorded for this clone. This sequence joins TRBV2 and TRBJ1-5, with D tentatively TRBD1 (5 bases). The CDR3 consists of 17 residues. The germline V and J ends were trimmed by 2 bases and 3 bases, with 17 bases remaining between them. CDR1 and CDR2 from the germline V gene are SNHLY and FYNNEI. CDR3 loop: CASSERDLGGLNQPQHF. The CDR3 nucleotides read TGTGCCAGCAGTGAACGAGATCTGGGGGGACTCAATCAGCCCCAGCATTTT.

There are a few counts of this clone. The chain links TRBV12-2 to TRBJ1-5. TRBV12-2 is described as a pseudogene. This CDR3 is built from 9 residues. CDR3 amino acids: CSTKEPQHF. CDR3 bases: TGTTCTACAAAGGAGCCCCAGCATTTT.

The chain links TRBV4-1 to TRBJ2-7, with unresolved D. The germline V gene has CDR1 MGHRA and CDR2 YSYEKL. Trimming stripped 0 bases from V and 3 bases from J, with 24 bases between. The CDR3 contains 19 residues. The CDR3 region is CASSQDPKWAVSPIYEQYF. CDR3 sequence (DNA): TGCGCCAGCAGCCAAGACCCCAAGTGGGCCGTGAGCCCGATCTACGAGCAGTACTTC.

The V gene is TRBV28, the J gene TRBJ1-5; D gene uncertain. Between the trimmed V and J ends, which lost 3 bases and 5 bases, there was a span of 20 bases. The CDR3 totals 17 residues. Germline V gene lookup returns CDR1 MDHEN and CDR2 SYDVKM. The CDR3 DNA sequence: TGTGCCAGCAGTTTGGTGGCAGGATGGATGCGGCATCAGCCCCAGCATTTT. Translated: CASSLVAGWMRHQPQHF.

This clone showed up just once. The CDR3, as DNA: TGTGCCAGCAGCTCCCGTCAGGAGAACACTGAAGCTTTCTTT. Protein product: CASSSRQENTEAFF. The chain recombines TRBV5-6 with TRBJ1-1, with D uncertain. Germline V gives CDR1 SGHDT, CDR2 YYEEEE. The CDR3 totals 14 residues. V lost 3 bases and J 1 base, leaving 10 bases between the germline ends. Supplemented by reference TRBV5-6 and TRBJ1-1, the full variable domain reads DAGVTQSPTHLIKTRGQQVTLRCSPKSGHDTVSWYQQALGQGPQFIFQYYEEEERQRGNFPDRFSGHQFPNYSSELNVNALLLGDSALYLCASSSRQENTEAFFGQGTRLTVV.

The chain is built from TRBV6-1 and TRBJ2-7; D is unclear. Trimming cost V 3 bases and J 0 bases, with 12 bases left between them. In germline, CDR1 is MNHNS, CDR2 SASEGT. The CDR3 contains 15 residues. CDR3 in amino acids: CASSDEPMSSYEQYF. Here the CDR3 DNA reads TGTGCCAGCAGTGACGAGCCTATGAGCTCCTACGAGCAGTACTTC.

The V call is TRBV15, the J call TRBJ1-5; possible D gene TRBD1, 5 bases. V lost 8 bases to trimming and J lost 6 bases, with 20 bases between them. This CDR3 has 15 residues. Looked up from germline, CDR1 is LNHNV and CDR2 is YYDKDF (reference sequence). CDR3 nucleotide sequence: TGTGCCACCGCGAGGCTTTTGGGGGATGGTCAGCCCCAGCATTTT. Its translation: CATARLLGDGQPQHF.

This clone has a handful of counts. The rearrangement links TRBV19 to TRBJ1-5; D is unresolved. CDR1 is LNHDA, CDR2 SQIVND, per germline (reference sequence). Trimming cost V 6 bases and J 1 base, with 7 bases left between them. There are 13 residues in the CDR3. The CDR3 region is CASSMMSNQPQHF. The CDR3 nucleotides read TGTGCCAGTAGCATGATGAGCAATCAGCCCCAGCATTTT.